These T cell receptor beta chains were read from a single sample in a study of human T cells and chemical hapten exposure. One entry per CDR3 protein, called by TCRdb with MiXCR from the RACE reads. The table shows around 40,000 distinct CDR3 sequences, with about 13% occurring only once. The material was whole blood, obtained in connection with sensitization to the hapten diphenylcyclopropenone (DPC). The source is a woman in her thirties or forties with alopecia areata. Some clones in this sample may be carry-over from other donors' samples. Each CDR3 is given with its conserved first and last residue. The order of the fields is clone size, V gene, J gene, D gene, CDR3 protein, CDR3 DNA. The D gene is left open where the match is weak. Expanded clones are given a class, and other clones once, few, many or no size at all.

>few|TRBV28|TRBJ2-1|.
CASALAGAPRAFF
TGTGCCAGCGCCCTGGCGGGGGCTCCCCGGGCGTTCTTC
>.|TRBV11-3|TRBJ2-1|TRBD2
CASSSASGGHEQFF
TGTGCCAGCAGCTCGGCTAGCGGGGGTCACGAGCAGTTCTTC
>many|TRBV20-1|TRBJ2-6|.
CSASRGANVLTF
TGCAGTGCTAGTCGGGGGGCCAACGTCCTGACTTTC
>few|TRBV6-6|TRBJ2-3|TRBD2
CASRRGEADTQYF
TGTGCCAGCCGGCGGGGGGAGGCAGATACGCAGTATTTT
>many|TRBV7-7|TRBJ2-2|TRBD2
CASSLLASGRNTGELFF
TGTGCTAGCAGCTTATTGGCTAGCGGTAGAAACACCGGGGAGCTGTTTTTT
>many|TRBV4-1|TRBJ2-1|TRBD1
CASSQTPGQKTDEQFF
TGCGCCAGCAGCCAGACTCCGGGACAGAAAACGGATGAGCAGTTCTTC
>few|TRBV5-1|TRBJ2-1|.
CASSPPAGEQFF
TGCGCCAGCAGCCCCCCCGCGGGTGAGCAGTTCTTC
>few|TRBV18|TRBJ2-1|.
CASSRKEYNEQFF
TGTGCCAGCTCCCGGAAGGAGTACAATGAGCAGTTCTTC
>many|TRBV2|TRBJ2-2|.
CASIQNDRGTGELFF
TGTGCCAGCATCCAAAACGATAGGGGCACCGGGGAGCTGTTTTTT
>.|TRBV7-7|TRBJ2-2|.
CASSLGRTIQAGELFF
TGTGCTAGCAGCTTAGGTCGGACTATCCAAGCCGGGGAGCTGTTTTTT
>.|TRBV10-3|TRBJ2-6|.
CATSLQGMGSGANVLTF
TGTGCCACTTCTCTACAGGGAATGGGCTCTGGGGCCAACGTCCTGACTTTC
>.|TRBV3-1|TRBJ2-5|.
CASSHHSQETQYF
TGTGCCAGCAGCCATCACTCCCAAGAGACCCAGTACTTC